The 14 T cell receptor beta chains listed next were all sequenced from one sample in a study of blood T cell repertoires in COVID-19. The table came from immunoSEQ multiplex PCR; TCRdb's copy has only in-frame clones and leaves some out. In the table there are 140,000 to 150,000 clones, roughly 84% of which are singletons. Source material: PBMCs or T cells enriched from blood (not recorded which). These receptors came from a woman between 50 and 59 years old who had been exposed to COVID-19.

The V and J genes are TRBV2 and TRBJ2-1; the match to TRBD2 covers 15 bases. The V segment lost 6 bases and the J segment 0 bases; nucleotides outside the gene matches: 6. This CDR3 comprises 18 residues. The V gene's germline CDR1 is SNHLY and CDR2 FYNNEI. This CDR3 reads CASRAGTSGRSSYNEQFF. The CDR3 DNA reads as TGTGCCAGCAGGGCCGGGACTAGCGGGAGGTCCTCCTACAATGAGCAGTTCTTC. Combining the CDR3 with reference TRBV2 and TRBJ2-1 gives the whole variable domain EPEVTQTPSHQVTQMGQEVILRCVPISNHLYFYWYRQILGQKVEFLVSFYNNEISEKSEIFDDQFSVERPDGSNFTLKIRSTKLEDSAMYFCASRAGTSGRSSYNEQFFGPGTRLTVL.

CDR3 sequence (DNA): TGTGCCAGCAGTTTGACAGGGGCTAATGAAAAACTGTTTTTT. It is translated as CASSLTGANEKLFF. This sequence joins TRBV6-5 and TRBJ1-4; the match to TRBD1 covers 8 bases. The CDR3 contains 14 residues. CDR1 is MNHEY, CDR2 SVGAGI, per germline. V was pared by 4 bases and J by 3 bases, with 1 base of the junction left unmatched.

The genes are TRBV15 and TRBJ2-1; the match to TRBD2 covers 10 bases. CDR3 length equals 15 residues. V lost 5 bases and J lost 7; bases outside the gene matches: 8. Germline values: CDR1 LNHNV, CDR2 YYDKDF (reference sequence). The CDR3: CATSYTSGAGNEQFF. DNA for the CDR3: TGTGCCACCAGCTACACTAGCGGGGCCGGTAATGAGCAGTTCTTC.

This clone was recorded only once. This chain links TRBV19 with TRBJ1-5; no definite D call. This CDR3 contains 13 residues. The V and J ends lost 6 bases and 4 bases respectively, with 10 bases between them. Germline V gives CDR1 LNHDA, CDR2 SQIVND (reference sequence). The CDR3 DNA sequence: TGTGCCAGTAGGGTAAGGGAGAATCAGCCCCAGCATTTT. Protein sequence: CASRVRENQPQHF. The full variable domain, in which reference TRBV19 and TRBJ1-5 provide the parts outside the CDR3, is DGGITQSPKYLFRKEGQNVTLSCEQNLNHDAMYWYRQDPGQGLRLIYYSQIVNDFQKGDIAEGYSVSREKKESFPLTVTSAQKNPTAFYLCASRVRENQPQHFGDGTRLSIL.

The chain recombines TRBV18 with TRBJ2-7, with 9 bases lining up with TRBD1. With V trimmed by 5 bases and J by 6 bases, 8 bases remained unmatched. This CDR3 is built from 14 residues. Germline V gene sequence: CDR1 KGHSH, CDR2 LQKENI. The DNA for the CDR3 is TGTGCCAGCTCATCGGGACAGGGCGTAAGCGAGCAGTACTTC. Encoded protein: CASSSGQGVSEQYF.

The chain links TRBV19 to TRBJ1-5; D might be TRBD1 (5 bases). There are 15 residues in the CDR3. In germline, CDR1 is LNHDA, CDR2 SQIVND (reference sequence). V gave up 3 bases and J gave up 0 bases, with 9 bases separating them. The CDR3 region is CASSITDSSNQPQHF. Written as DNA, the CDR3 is TGTGCCAGTAGTATTACCGACAGTAGCAATCAGCCCCAGCATTTT. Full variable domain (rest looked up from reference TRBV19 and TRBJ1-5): DGGITQSPKYLFRKEGQNVTLSCEQNLNHDAMYWYRQDPGQGLRLIYYSQIVNDFQKGDIAEGYSVSREKKESFPLTVTSAQKNPTAFYLCASSITDSSNQPQHFGDGTRLSIL.

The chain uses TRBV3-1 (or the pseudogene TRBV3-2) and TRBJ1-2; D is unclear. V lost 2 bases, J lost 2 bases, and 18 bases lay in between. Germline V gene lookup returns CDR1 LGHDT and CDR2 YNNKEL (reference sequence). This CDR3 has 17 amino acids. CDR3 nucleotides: TGTGCCAGCAGCCAAAACCCCAGACACGAATCGAACTATGGCTACACCTTC. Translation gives CASSQNPRHESNYGYTF.

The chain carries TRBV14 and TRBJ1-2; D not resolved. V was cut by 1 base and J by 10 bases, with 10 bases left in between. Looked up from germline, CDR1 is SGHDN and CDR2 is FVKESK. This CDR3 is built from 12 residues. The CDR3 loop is CASSQVRNDYTF. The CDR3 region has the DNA TGTGCCAGCAGCCAAGTGCGGAATGACTACACCTTC.

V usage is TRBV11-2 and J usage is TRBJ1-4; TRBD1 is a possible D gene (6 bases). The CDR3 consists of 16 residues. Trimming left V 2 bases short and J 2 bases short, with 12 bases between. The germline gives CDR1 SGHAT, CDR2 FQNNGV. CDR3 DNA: TGTGCCAGCAGCTTAAGGGGGAAGGTGACTAATGAAAAACTGTTTTTT. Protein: CASSLRGKVTNEKLFF.

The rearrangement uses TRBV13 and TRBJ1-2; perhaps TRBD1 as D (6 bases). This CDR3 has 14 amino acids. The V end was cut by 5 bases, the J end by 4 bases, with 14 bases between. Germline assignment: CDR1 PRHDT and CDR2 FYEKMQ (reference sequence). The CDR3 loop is CASSARQAPYGYTF. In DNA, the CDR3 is TGTGCCAGCAGCGCGCGACAGGCTCCCTATGGCTACACCTTC.

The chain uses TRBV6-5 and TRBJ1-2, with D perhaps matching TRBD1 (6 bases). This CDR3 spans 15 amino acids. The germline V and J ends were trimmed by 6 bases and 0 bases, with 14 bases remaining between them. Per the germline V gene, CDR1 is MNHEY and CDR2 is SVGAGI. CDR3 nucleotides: TGTGCCAGCAGGAACACAGGGTTAGCTAACTATGGCTACACCTTC. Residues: CASRNTGLANYGYTF.

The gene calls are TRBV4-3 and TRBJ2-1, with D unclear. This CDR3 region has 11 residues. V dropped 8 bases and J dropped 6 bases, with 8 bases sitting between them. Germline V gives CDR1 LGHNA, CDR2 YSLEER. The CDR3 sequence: CASGPPNEQFF. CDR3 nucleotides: TGCGCCAGCGGGCCCCCCAATGAGCAGTTCTTC.

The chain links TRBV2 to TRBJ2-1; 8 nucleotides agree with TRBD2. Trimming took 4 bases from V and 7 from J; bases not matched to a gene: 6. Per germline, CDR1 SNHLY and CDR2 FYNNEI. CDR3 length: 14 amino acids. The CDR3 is CASSGPGGRNEQFF. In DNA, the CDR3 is TGTGCCAGCAGTGGCCCGGGAGGGCGGAATGAGCAGTTCTTC.

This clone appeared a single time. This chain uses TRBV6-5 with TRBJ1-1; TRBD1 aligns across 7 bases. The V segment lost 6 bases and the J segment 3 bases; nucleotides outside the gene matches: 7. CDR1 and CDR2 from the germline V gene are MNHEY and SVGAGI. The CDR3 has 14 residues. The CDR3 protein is CASSRQGGDTEAFF. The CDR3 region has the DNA TGTGCCAGCAGCCGACAGGGTGGGGACACTGAAGCTTTCTTT.